The rows below give T cell receptor beta chains drawn from one sample of a study of T-cell reconstitution after alpha-beta-depleted transplantation in children. TCRdb called the PCR reads again in MiXCR, with one record for every CDR3 protein. The sample includes about 70,000 distinct CDR3 sequences, about a tenth of them seen just once. Material: PBMCs, obtained before TCRalphabeta/CD19-depleted stem cell transplant. The receptors come from a boy aged 5-17 years with acute myeloid leukemia, due to receive a stem cell transplant. Each CDR3 is given with its conserved first and last residue. D genes are given only for firm matches. Not every row has a clone size; where given, it reads once, few, many or a size class.

>TRBV10-3|TRBJ2-2|many|TRBD1
CAISAGQGNTGELFF
TGTGCCATCAGTGCGGGACAGGGTAACACCGGGGAGCTGTTTTTT
>TRBV10-3|TRBJ2-7|few|TRBD1
CAISRDRGEQYF
TGTGCCATCAGTAGGGACAGAGGAGAGCAGTACTTC
>TRBV4-3|TRBJ2-2|many|TRBD2
CASSQGGGGELFF
TGCGCCAGCAGCCAAGGCGGGGGCGGGGAGCTGTTTTTT
>TRBV5-6|TRBJ1-4|many|TRBD1
CASSARTGAREKLFF
TGTGCCAGCAGCGCCAGGACAGGGGCGCGGGAAAAACTGTTTTTT
>TRBV7-2|TRBJ2-5|NA|NA
CASSFGTASTQYF
TGTGCCAGCAGCTTCGGGACGGCTTCCACCCAGTACTTC
>TRBV20-1|TRBJ2-1|many|TRBD1
CSARGAGGVGHEQFF
TGCAGTGCTAGGGGGGCAGGGGGCGTGGGGCATGAGCAGTTCTTC
>TRBV3-1|TRBJ2-5|once|NA
CASCQVRPRAGTQYF
TGTGCCTCCTGCCAAGTAAGGCCGCGCGCTGGGACCCAGTACTTC
>TRBV28|TRBJ1-4|many|NA
CASSFSTLNEKLFF
TGTGCCAGCAGTTTTTCGACCCTTAATGAAAAACTGTTTTTT
>TRBV7-9|TRBJ2-3|many|NA
CASSQISGVSTQYF
TGTGCCAGCAGCCAAATTTCCGGGGTTTCGACGCAGTATTTT
>TRBV24-1|TRBJ2-1|many|TRBD1
CATSDLGQGAGEQFF
TGTGCCACCAGTGATTTGGGACAGGGGGCTGGTGAGCAGTTCTTC
>TRBV20-1|TRBJ2-1|many|NA
CSARAGTASYNEQFF
TGCAGTGCTAGAGCCGGGACTGCTTCCTACAATGAGCAGTTCTTC
>TRBV29-1|TRBJ2-5|many|TRBD2
CSSSGRGEDETQYF
TGCAGCTCTTCAGGGAGGGGCGAGGATGAGACCCAGTACTTC
>TRBV20-1|TRBJ2-1|many|NA
CSARKRRIGDNEQFF
TGCAGTGCTAGAAAACGGCGGATTGGGGACAATGAGCAGTTCTTC
>TRBV12-3/TRBV12-4|TRBJ2-3|many|NA
CASSLAQQEEGTDTQYF
TGTGCCAGCAGTTTAGCGCAGCAGGAGGAGGGCACAGATACGCAGTATTTT
>TRBV28|TRBJ1-2|many|NA
CASSWGTDYGYTF
TGTGCCAGCAGTTGGGGGACTGACTATGGCTACACCTTC
>TRBV7-6|TRBJ2-7|few|TRBD1
CASRPNPGQGEQYF
TGTGCCAGCAGACCCAATCCGGGACAGGGCGAGCAGTACTTC
>TRBV12-3/TRBV12-4|TRBJ2-5|many|NA
CASSPQGWGQETQYF
TGTGCCAGCAGTCCCCAGGGATGGGGCCAAGAGACCCAGTACTTC
>TRBV9|TRBJ1-3|many|NA
CASSRDSGNTIYF
TGTGCCAGCAGCCGTGACAGCGGAAACACCATATATTTT
>TRBV7-2|TRBJ2-4|many|NA
CASSLEVENIQYF
TGTGCCAGCAGCTTAGAGGTAGAAAACATTCAGTACTTC
>TRBV3-1|TRBJ2-1|many|NA
CASSLLRNNEQFF
TGTGCCAGCAGCCTACTCCGCAACAATGAGCAGTTCTTC
>TRBV6-2/TRBV6-3|TRBJ1-5|many|NA
CASSPTGPKQPQHF
TGTGCCAGCAGCCCCACAGGGCCCAAACAGCCCCAGCATTTT
>TRBV5-6|TRBJ2-5|many|TRBD1
CASSSWVGQGSETQYF
TGTGCCAGCAGCTCCTGGGTGGGACAGGGCAGCGAGACCCAGTACTTC
>TRBV5-6|TRBJ2-5|many|NA
CASSTPGLPTVVQYF
TGTGCCAGCAGCACCCCGGGACTCCCAACGGTTGTCCAGTACTTC
>TRBV5-1|TRBJ2-1|many|NA
CASSDKVGTLNEQFF
TGCGCCAGCAGTGACAAGGTTGGTACCCTCAATGAGCAGTTCTTC
>TRBV15|TRBJ1-5|many|NA
CATSRVVGGGNQPQHF
TGTGCCACCAGCAGAGTGGTCGGTGGAGGCAATCAGCCCCAGCATTTT
>TRBV24-1|TRBJ2-1|many|TRBD2
CATSDYAGGGEKREPYNEQFF
TGTGCCACCAGTGATTATGCGGGTGGTGGAGAGAAGCGGGAGCCCTACAATGAGCAGTTCTTC
>TRBV9|TRBJ1-3|many|TRBD1
CASSDGTVGNTIYF
TGTGCCAGCAGCGACGGGACAGTTGGAAACACCATATATTTT
>TRBV5-1|TRBJ1-1|many|TRBD1
CASRSTGGAFF
TGCGCCAGCAGGAGTACAGGGGGAGCTTTCTTT
>TRBV15|TRBJ2-3|many|NA
CATSGWRYSNADTQYF
TGTGCCACCAGCGGGTGGAGGTACAGTAACGCAGATACGCAGTATTTT
>TRBV7-9|TRBJ1-5|NA|TRBD1
CASSSGTGGSQPQHF
TGTGCCAGCAGCTCCGGGACAGGGGGGAGTCAGCCCCAGCATTTT
>TRBV4-2|TRBJ2-3|NA|TRBD1
CASSVESDRVVDTQYF
TGTGCCAGCAGCGTCGAGAGCGACAGGGTCGTTGATACGCAGTATTTT
>TRBV29-1|TRBJ2-7|many|NA
CSVRSRAYEQYF
TGCAGCGTTCGGAGTAGGGCCTACGAGCAGTACTTC
>TRBV15|TRBJ2-1|few|TRBD1
CATGPSGRQGAGNEQFF
TGTGCCACCGGCCCCTCGGGGAGGCAGGGGGCCGGCAATGAGCAGTTCTTC
>TRBV9|TRBJ2-1|many|NA
CASSSSGVRSNEQFF
TGTGCCAGCAGCTCCTCCGGGGTCAGGTCCAATGAGCAGTTCTTC
>TRBV20-1|TRBJ2-2|many|NA
CSASPGIPTGELFF
TGCAGTGCTAGCCCCGGGATCCCCACCGGGGAGCTGTTTTTT
>TRBV12-3/TRBV12-4|TRBJ2-7|NA|NA
CASSLYSGEQYF
TGTGCCAGCAGTTTATATTCGGGCGAGCAGTACTTC
>TRBV28|TRBJ2-1|many|NA
CASSTLGGGYNEQFF
TGTGCCAGCAGTACCCTGGGGGGCGGGTACAATGAGCAGTTCTTC
>TRBV11-1|TRBJ1-5|many|NA
CASSLRIRSNQPQHF
TGTGCCAGCAGCCTCCGGATCCGTAGCAATCAGCCCCAGCATTTT
>TRBV7-6|TRBJ1-2|few|NA
CASSSGLEITIYGYTF
TGTGCCAGCAGTTCCGGGCTAGAAATAACAATCTATGGCTACACCTTC